These 29 T cell receptor beta chains were sequenced from one sample in a study of T cells in Graves' hyperthyroidism and ophthalmopathy (dated by TCRdb to the late 2010s). Libraries were made using multiplex PCR. For sequencing, an Illumina HiSeq 2000 was employed. The TCR beta CDR3 regions were amplified from the RNA transcripts. For the first round of RT-PCR on the TCR CDR3, the HTBI primer set was used together with the Qiagen OneStep RT-PCR kit. The raw public reads went through TCRdb reprocessing: fastp at Q25, MiXCR clone calling, in-frame beta chains kept. Identical CDR3 protein sequences are pooled into one entry, listed with their most common genes and DNA. The sample table records some 500,000 distinct CDR3 sequences; under 15% of these occur just once. The top ten constitute less than 20% of the sample. Sequencing used blood. The receptors here all came from a woman aged 18-35 years with Graves' hyperthyroidism.

This clonotype was counted ten times or more. V usage is TRBV30 and J usage is TRBJ1-6, with no clear D. This CDR3 has 12 amino acids. Trimming shortened V by 2 bases and J by 9 bases, and 8 bases separated the two germline ends. CDR1 is GTSNPN, CDR2 SVGIG, per germline (reference sequence). CDR3 DNA sequence: TGTGCCTGGAGTCCGGCAAGTTCACCCCTCCACTTT. Residues: CAWSPASSPLHF.

V is TRBV3-1 and J is TRBJ2-1, with D possibly TRBD2 on 6 matching bases. The ends were cut back, 1 base at V and 0 bases at J, with 13 bases in the middle. Germline CDR1 is LGHDT and CDR2 is YNNKEL (reference sequence). The length of the CDR3 is 17 residues. CDR3 sequence (DNA): TGTGCCAGCAGCCAAGTTATTAGCGGTTACTCCTACAATGAGCAGTTCTTC. It translates to CASSQVISGYSYNEQFF.

This clonotype was detected many times. The chain carries TRBV20-1 and TRBJ1-1; 9 bases are a match to TRBD1. This CDR3 comprises 16 residues. J lost 4 bases, V lost 5 bases, and 14 bases had no gene match. From germline, CDR1 is DFQATT and CDR2 SNEGSKA (reference sequence). CDR3 residues: CSALGQGTGVTTEAFF. CDR3 in DNA: TGCAGTGCTCTCGGACAGGGGACGGGAGTTACCACTGAAGCTTTCTTT.

This clonotype has more than one count but fewer than ten. V usage is TRBV7-2 and J usage is TRBJ2-1; 11 bases align to TRBD2. Germline loops: CDR1 SGHTA, CDR2 FQGNSA. The length of the CDR3 is 15 residues. V was clipped by 6 bases and J by 4 bases; unmatched bases: 5. This CDR3 is CASSHRLAGYNEQFF. The CDR3 DNA is TGTGCCAGCAGTCATAGACTAGCGGGGTACAATGAGCAGTTCTTC.

This clonotype occurred many times. The chain combines TRBV28 with TRBJ2-3; TRBD2 matches 10 bases. The CDR3 contains 14 residues. The germline V gene encodes CDR1 MDHEN and CDR2 SYDVKM. The trim removed 10 bases at V and 1 base at J, leaving 5 bases unmatched. CDR3 nucleotide sequence: TGTGCCACACGACTAGCGGGCGGCACAGATACGCAGTATTTT. It specifies CATRLAGGTDTQYF.

This clonotype was detected many times. CDR3 DNA: TGTGCCTGGAGTAGTAGAATCGTAATCCACTACGAGCAGTACTTC. Translated: CAWSSRIVIHYEQYF. The chain is built from TRBV30 and TRBJ2-7; no clear D. The CDR3 totals 15 residues. The V and J ends lost 2 bases and 3 bases respectively, with 17 bases between them. The germline CDR1 and CDR2 sequences are GTSNPN and SVGIG (reference sequence). The full variable domain, in which reference TRBV30 and TRBJ2-7 provide the parts outside the CDR3, is SQTIHQWPATLVQPVGSPLSLECTVEGTSNPNLYWYRQAAGRGLQLLFYSVGIGQISSEVPQNLSASRPQDRQFILSSKKLLLSDSGFYLCAWSSRIVIHYEQYFGPGTRLTVT.

This clonotype turned up a few times. The chain carries TRBV29-1 and TRBJ1-1; a possible D gene is TRBD1 (6 bases). Germline CDR1 and CDR2: SQVTM and ANQGSEA. Between the trimmed V and J ends, which lost 7 bases and 11 bases, there was a span of 20 bases. The CDR3 is made up of 12 amino acids. The CDR3 protein is CSADAGGPVAFF. The DNA for the CDR3 is TGCAGCGCCGACGCTGGGGGGCCGGTGGCTTTCTTT. Based on the CDR3 plus reference TRBV29-1 and TRBJ1-1, the full variable domain is SAVISQKPSRDICQRGTSLTIQCQVDSQVTMMFWYRQQPGQSLTLIATANQGSEATYESGFVIDKFPISRPNLTFSTLTVSNMSPEDSSIYLCSADAGGPVAFFGQGTRLTVV.

This clonotype showed up many times. The J gene is TRBJ2-1, the V gene TRBV2; a weak D match, TRBD2 (5 bases). The CDR3 spans 15 residues. Trimming stripped 4 bases from V and 3 bases from J, with 13 bases between. The germline CDR1 and CDR2 sequences are SNHLY and FYNNEI. For the CDR3, the DNA is TGTGCCAGCAGTGCCGAGCGGCAAGACTACAATGAGCAGTTCTTC. Its translation is CASSAERQDYNEQFF.

The chain couples TRBV5-6 to TRBJ2-1, with D uncertain. Trimming removed 2 bases at V and 1 base at J, with 7 bases between. Per the germline V gene, CDR1 is SGHDT and CDR2 is YYEEEE. The CDR3 is made up of 14 amino acids. CDR3 coding DNA: TGTGCCAGCAGCTTTTTTCTTTCCTACAATGAGCAGTTCTTC. Its protein is CASSFFLSYNEQFF.

In its sample, this clonotype was seen many times. The V gene is TRBV30, the J gene TRBJ2-3, with 8 nucleotides matching TRBD1. Germline CDR1 reads GTSNPN; CDR2 reads SVGIG (reference sequence). The CDR3 runs 14 residues. Losses at the gene ends were 3 bases for V and 2 bases for J; bases not matched to a gene: 4. CDR3 bases: TGTGCCTGGAGCGGACAGGGTATCACAGATACGCAGTATTTT. As protein: CAWSGQGITDTQYF.

This clonotype was seen more than once but under ten times. The CDR3, as DNA: TGTGCCAGCAGTTACTCAACCCCCAGCTACGAGCAGTACTTC. This codes for CASSYSTPSYEQYF. This chain uses TRBV6-6 with TRBJ2-7; D not certain. The CDR3 runs 14 residues. Trimming removed 0 bases at V and 3 bases at J, with 9 bases between. Germline V CDR1 and CDR2: MNHNY, SVGAGI (reference sequence).

This sequence joins TRBV11-2 and TRBJ2-1; 13 bases match TRBD2. The CDR3 is 16 amino acids. Germline CDR1 and CDR2: SGHAT and FQNNGV. The junction had 11 bases not matched to a gene; V was cut back by 5 bases and J by 10 bases. The CDR3 region has the DNA TGTGCCAGCAGCCCCAGAAAAGGACTAGCGGGAGTGGAGCAGTTCTTC. It codes for CASSPRKGLAGVEQFF.

This clonotype was detected only a few times. The chain is built from TRBV6-1 and TRBJ2-7; 8 nucleotides line up with TRBD2. Per the germline V gene, CDR1 is MNHNS and CDR2 is SASEGT. Trimming at V came to 6 bases and at J to 3 bases, leaving 7 bases not matched to a gene. The CDR3 has 14 amino acids. The CDR3, as DNA: TGTGCCAGCAGCGTAACTAGCGGAGTCTACGAGCAGTACTTC. Translated, it gives CASSVTSGVYEQYF.

This clonotype was observed at least ten times. The chain uses TRBV6-1 and TRBJ1-6; D gene ambiguous. Germline CDR1 MNHNS, CDR2 SASEGT. CDR3 length: 15 amino acids. V lost 8 bases to trimming and J lost 3 bases, with 14 bases between them. CDR3 residues: CASQAELVYNSPLHF. CDR3 DNA: TGTGCCAGCCAGGCGGAATTAGTCTATAATTCACCCCTCCACTTT.

This clonotype has just a few counts. This chain joins TRBV7-8 and TRBJ1-5; D is undetermined. The CDR3 has 15 amino acids. Germline CDR1 SGHVS, CDR2 FQNEAQ. V was cut by 0 bases and J by 2 bases, with 8 bases left in between. DNA of the CDR3: TGTGCCAGCAGCTTAGCGGGGAACCGCAATCAGCCCCAGCATTTT. This gives the protein CASSLAGNRNQPQHF. Together with reference TRBV7-8 and TRBJ1-5, the CDR3 gives the full variable domain: GAGVSQSPRYKVAKRGQDVALRCDPISGHVSLFWYQQALGQGPEFLTYFQNEAQLDKSGLPSDRFFAERPEGSVSTLKIQRTQQEDSAVYLCASSLAGNRNQPQHFGDGTRLSIL.

This clonotype was detected many times. The rearrangement links TRBV30 to TRBJ1-1, with a weak D call TRBD1 (6 bases). V gave up 0 bases and J gave up 8 bases, with 13 bases separating them. Germline CDR1 reads GTSNPN; CDR2 reads SVGIG (reference sequence). The CDR3 is 13 amino acids. CDR3 sequence reads: CAWSVAGAREAFF. CDR3 in DNA: TGTGCCTGGAGTGTGGCGGGGGCCAGAGAAGCTTTCTTT.

V and J are TRBV6-1 and TRBJ1-1, with D unresolved. This CDR3 contains 11 residues. Trimming cost V 10 bases and J 3 bases, with 9 bases left between them. CDR1 is MNHNS and CDR2 is SASEGT in the germline V gene. The CDR3 is CATRSDTEAFF. For the CDR3, the DNA is TGTGCCACCAGGTCGGACACTGAAGCTTTCTTT.

The chain combines TRBV30 with TRBJ2-2; 7 bases are a match to TRBD2. Germline CDR1 reads GTSNPN; CDR2 reads SVGIG (reference sequence). V gave up 7 bases and J gave up 2 bases; unmatched junction bases: 10. This CDR3 is built from 15 residues. In nucleotides, the CDR3 is TGTGCCTTTCGGGGGGAGCGGATAAACACCGGGGAGCTGTTTTTT. Translated: CAFRGERINTGELFF.

This clonotype has ten or more counts. V usage is TRBV2 and J usage is TRBJ1-4; D remains ambiguous. The length of the CDR3 is 12 residues. Trimming took 1 base from V and 7 from J, leaving 4 bases between them. Germline lookup yields CDR1 SNHLY and CDR2 FYNNEI. CDR3 sequence (DNA): TGTGCCAGCAGTGAAGGGCCTGAAAAACTGTTTTTT. Translating gives CASSEGPEKLFF.

This clonotype has at least ten counts. The chain uses TRBV30 and TRBJ2-2, with 9 bases fitting TRBD2. Germline values: CDR1 GTSNPN, CDR2 SVGIG (reference sequence). The CDR3 runs 18 residues. V dropped 4 bases and J dropped 7; count of bases not matched to a gene: 19. This CDR3 is CAWTLGGLAEYRGGELFF. The CDR3 coding sequence is TGTGCCTGGACCCTGGGGGGACTAGCAGAGTACAGGGGCGGGGAGCTGTTTTTT.

The J gene is TRBJ1-5, the V gene TRBV7-9; TRBD1 is a possible D gene (5 bases). The CDR3 spans 16 residues. V lost 4 bases, J lost 1 base, and 14 bases lay in between. The germline V gene encodes CDR1 SEHNR and CDR2 FQNEAQ (reference sequence). CDR3 region: CASSSAGGGSNQPQHF. The CDR3, as DNA: TGTGCCAGCAGCTCCGCGGGGGGAGGGAGCAATCAGCCCCAGCATTTT.

Only a few counts were recorded for this clonotype. J is TRBJ2-3 and V is TRBV19, with TRBD2 matching 9 bases. This CDR3 comprises 13 residues. J gave up 13 bases and V 8 bases, and 13 bases lay outside the gene matches. CDR1 is LNHDA, CDR2 SQIVND, per germline (reference sequence). The CDR3 DNA is TGTGCCAGTGAGTTTAGCGGGAGAGGGGAAAAGTATTTT. Translating it yields CASEFSGRGEKYF.

This clonotype was recorded at least ten times. The chain has TRBV29-1 and TRBJ1-1; D remains ambiguous. Germline values: CDR1 SQVTM, CDR2 ANQGSEA. The V end lost 2 bases, the J end lost 2 bases, and 9 bases lay between the germline ends. The CDR3 extends over 13 amino acids. CDR3 coding DNA: TGCAGCGTTGAATATACAGAAAACACTGAAGCTTTCTTT. Translation gives CSVEYTENTEAFF.

The gene calls are TRBV20-1 and TRBJ2-1; 10 bases map to TRBD2. The CDR3 sequence is 13 residues long. Germline trimming cut 6 bases from V and 7 bases from J; bases unmatched to any gene: 6. Germline-derived CDR1 and CDR2 are DFQATT and SNEGSKA (reference sequence). Here the CDR3 reads CSAPSGSGNEQFF. In DNA, the CDR3 is TGCAGTGCCCCTAGCGGGAGCGGGAATGAGCAGTTCTTC.

The genes are TRBV10-3 and TRBJ2-5; TRBD2 aligns across 11 bases. The junction had 6 bases not matched to a gene; V was cut back by 2 bases and J by 7 bases. CDR1 is ENHRY, CDR2 SYGVKD, per germline. This CDR3 contains 15 residues. DNA of the CDR3: TGTGCCATCAGTGAGATAACTAGCGGGAGAGGGACCCAGTACTTC. Translating gives CAISEITSGRGTQYF.

This clonotype showed up many times. The chain links TRBV12-3 or TRBV12-4 to TRBJ2-1, with D possibly matching TRBD1 (5 bases). CDR3 length: 15 amino acids. Trimming removed 7 bases from V and 0 bases from J, with 13 bases in between. This CDR3 reads CASTGPTASYNEQFF. The CDR3 coding sequence is TGTGCCAGCACTGGGCCGACAGCCTCCTACAATGAGCAGTTCTTC.

V gene TRBV4-1 combines with J gene TRBJ2-1, with 9 bases lining up with TRBD2. V lost 2 bases and J lost 3; bases outside the gene matches: 2. Germline assignment: CDR1 MGHRA and CDR2 YSYEKL. The CDR3 length is 15 residues. The CDR3 reads CASSQSSGNYNEQFF. The CDR3 DNA reads TGCGCCAGCAGCCAATCTAGCGGGAACTACAATGAGCAGTTCTTC.

This clonotype was found many times. The rearrangement links TRBV11-2 to TRBJ1-1; TRBD1 matches at 9 bases. The length of the CDR3 is 16 residues. V shed 2 bases and J 1 base; nucleotides not matched to a gene: 5. Germline CDR1 and CDR2: SGHAT and FQNNGV. As DNA, the CDR3 is TGTGCCAGCAGCTTACTATGGGACAGGGAGAACACTGAAGCTTTCTTT. Translated, it gives CASSLLWDRENTEAFF.

In this sample, this clonotype turned up a few times. The V and J genes are TRBV12-5 and TRBJ2-6; no clear D gene. CDR1 and CDR2 from the germline V gene are LGHNT and FRNRAP. The CDR3 covers 17 residues. The V gene lost 5 bases and the J gene lost 1 base, with 15 bases spanning the gap. The CDR3 reads CASGPGSSSSGANVLTF. CDR3 nucleotide sequence: TGTGCTAGTGGTCCAGGTAGCAGTTCATCTGGGGCCAACGTCCTGACTTTC.